This T cell receptor beta chain was recovered during a study of shared T cell receptors in the human thymus. This clone was recorded only once. The CDR3 extends over 15 amino acids. The V end was cut by 2 bases, the J end by 4 bases, with 14 bases between. Germline V lookup: CDR1 LNHDA, CDR2 SQIVND (reference sequence). Profiling relied on immunoSEQ multiplex PCR, and the TCRdb table lists in-frame clones only, not all of them. The sample lists 700,000 to 750,000 clones, 70% to 90% occurring once. These data were also reused for a study on human thymus T cells. Per that study: Within thymic and blood repertoires, V and J gene usage appeared to be biased. Related work showed strongly overlapping thymic repertoires across unrelated individuals.

The specimen was thymocytes. The receptor's source is a girl under three years old with a congenital heart defect. V and J are TRBV19 and TRBJ1-2, with D maybe TRBD1 (5 bases). The CDR3 reads CASSIKGSRGYGYTF. CDR3 DNA: TGTGCCAGTAGTATAAAGGGATCTAGGGGCTATGGCTACACCTTC.